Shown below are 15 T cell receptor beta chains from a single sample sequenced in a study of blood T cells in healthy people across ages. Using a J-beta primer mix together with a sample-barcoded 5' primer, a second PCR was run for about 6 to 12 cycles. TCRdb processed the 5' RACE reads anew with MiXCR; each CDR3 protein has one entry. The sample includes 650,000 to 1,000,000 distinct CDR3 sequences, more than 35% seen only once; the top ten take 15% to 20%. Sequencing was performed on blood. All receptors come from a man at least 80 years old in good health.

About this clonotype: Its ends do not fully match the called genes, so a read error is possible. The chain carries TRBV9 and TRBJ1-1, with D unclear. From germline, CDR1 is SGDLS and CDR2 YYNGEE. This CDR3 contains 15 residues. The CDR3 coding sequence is TGTGCCAGCAGTGTAGGGAGCGGCCCGAACACTGAAGCTTTCTTT. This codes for CASSVGSGPNTEAFF.

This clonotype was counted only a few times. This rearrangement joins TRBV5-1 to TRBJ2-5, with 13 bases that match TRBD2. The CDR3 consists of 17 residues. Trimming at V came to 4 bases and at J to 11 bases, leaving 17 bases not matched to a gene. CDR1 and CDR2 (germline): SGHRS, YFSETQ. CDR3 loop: CASSSAGTSGIHPEQYF. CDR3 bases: TGCGCCAGCAGCAGCGCCGGGACTAGCGGGATCCACCCTGAGCAGTACTTC. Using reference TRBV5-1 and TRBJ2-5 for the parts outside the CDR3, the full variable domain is KAGVTQTPRYLIKTRGQQVTLSCSPISGHRSVSWYQQTPGQGLQFLFEYFSETQRNKGNFPGRFSGRQFSNSRSEMNVSTLELGDSALYLCASSSAGTSGIHPEQYFGPGTRLLVL.

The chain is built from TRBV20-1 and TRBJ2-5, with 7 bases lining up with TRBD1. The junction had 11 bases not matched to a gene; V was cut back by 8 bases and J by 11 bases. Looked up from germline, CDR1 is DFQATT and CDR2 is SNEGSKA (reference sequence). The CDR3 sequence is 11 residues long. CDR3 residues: CSPRGKTEQYF. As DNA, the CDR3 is TGCAGTCCCAGGGGGAAAACTGAGCAGTACTTC.

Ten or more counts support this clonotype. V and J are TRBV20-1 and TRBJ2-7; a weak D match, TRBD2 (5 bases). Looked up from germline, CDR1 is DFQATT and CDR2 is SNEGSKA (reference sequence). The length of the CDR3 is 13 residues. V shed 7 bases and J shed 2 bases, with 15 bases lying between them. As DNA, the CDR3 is TGCAGTGTCAGGACTCAGGTTACCTACGAGCAGTACTTC. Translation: CSVRTQVTYEQYF.

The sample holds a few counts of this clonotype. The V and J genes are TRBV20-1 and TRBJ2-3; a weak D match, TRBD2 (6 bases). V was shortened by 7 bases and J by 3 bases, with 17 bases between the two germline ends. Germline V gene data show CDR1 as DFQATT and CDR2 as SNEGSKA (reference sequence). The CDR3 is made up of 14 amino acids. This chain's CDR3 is CSGNSGAGTDTQYF. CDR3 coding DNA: TGCAGTGGGAATTCCGGGGCGGGGACAGATACGCAGTATTTT.

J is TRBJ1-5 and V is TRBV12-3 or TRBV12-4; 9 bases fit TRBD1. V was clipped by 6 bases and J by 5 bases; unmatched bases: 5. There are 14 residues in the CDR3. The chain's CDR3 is CASRPTGGHQPQHF. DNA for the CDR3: TGTGCCAGCAGACCTACAGGGGGCCATCAGCCCCAGCATTTT.

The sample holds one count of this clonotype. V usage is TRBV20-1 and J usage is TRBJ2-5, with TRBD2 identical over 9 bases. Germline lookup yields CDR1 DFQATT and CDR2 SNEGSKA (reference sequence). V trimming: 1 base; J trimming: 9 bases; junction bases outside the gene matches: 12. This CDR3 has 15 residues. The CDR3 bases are TGCAGTGCTAGAGCCCCGTTCGGGACTAGCAAAGCCCAGTACTTC. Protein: CSARAPFGTSKAQYF.

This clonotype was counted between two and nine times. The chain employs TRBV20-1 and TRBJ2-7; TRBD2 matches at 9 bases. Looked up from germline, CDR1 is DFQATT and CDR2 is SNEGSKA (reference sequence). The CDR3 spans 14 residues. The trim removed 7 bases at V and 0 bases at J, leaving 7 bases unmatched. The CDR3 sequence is CSVSAGGSSYEQYF. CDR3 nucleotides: TGCAGTGTCTCAGCGGGAGGAAGCTCCTACGAGCAGTACTTC.

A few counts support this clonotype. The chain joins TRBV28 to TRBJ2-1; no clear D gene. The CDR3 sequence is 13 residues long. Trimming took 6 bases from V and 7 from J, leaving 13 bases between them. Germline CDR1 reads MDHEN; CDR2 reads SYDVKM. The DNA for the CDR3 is TGTGCCAGCAGCCTCCCCCCTTGGAATGAGCAGTTCTTC. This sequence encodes CASSLPPWNEQFF.

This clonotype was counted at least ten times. CDR3 residues: CSARAGTAPYEQYF. DNA for the CDR3: TGCAGCGCCAGGGCCGGGACAGCACCCTACGAGCAGTACTTC. The chain combines TRBV29-1 with TRBJ2-7; 7 bases fit TRBD1. The V segment lost 7 bases and the J segment 2 bases; nucleotides outside the gene matches: 11. CDR1 SQVTM and CDR2 ANQGSEA come from the germline V gene. This CDR3 has 14 amino acids.

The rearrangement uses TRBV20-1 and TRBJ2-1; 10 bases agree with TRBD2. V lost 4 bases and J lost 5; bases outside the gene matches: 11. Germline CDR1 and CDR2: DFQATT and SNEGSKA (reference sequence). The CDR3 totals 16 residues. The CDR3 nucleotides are TGCAGTGCTAAACACCTAGTCGGGACTAGCGACAATGAGCAGTTCTTC. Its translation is CSAKHLVGTSDNEQFF.

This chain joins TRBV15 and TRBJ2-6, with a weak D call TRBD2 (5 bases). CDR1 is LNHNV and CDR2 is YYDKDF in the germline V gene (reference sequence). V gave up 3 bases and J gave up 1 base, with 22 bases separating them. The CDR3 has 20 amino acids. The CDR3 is CATSSGLGSSLKSGANVLTF. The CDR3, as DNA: TGTGCCACCAGCAGCGGACTGGGGAGTAGCCTTAAGTCTGGGGCCAACGTCCTGACTTTC. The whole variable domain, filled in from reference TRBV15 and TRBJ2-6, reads DAMVIQNPRYQVTQFGKPVTLSCSQTLNHNVMYWYQQKSSQAPKLLFHYYDKDFNNEADTPDNFQSRRPNTSFCFLDIRSPGLGDTAMYLCATSSGLGSSLKSGANVLTFGAGSRLTVL.

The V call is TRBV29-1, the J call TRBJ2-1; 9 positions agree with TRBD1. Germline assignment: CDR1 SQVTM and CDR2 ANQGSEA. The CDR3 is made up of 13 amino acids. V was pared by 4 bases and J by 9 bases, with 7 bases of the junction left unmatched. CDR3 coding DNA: TGCAGCGTTGCGCGGGACAGGGTTGGTGAGCAGTTCTTC. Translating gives CSVARDRVGEQFF.

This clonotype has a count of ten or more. CDR3: CASSARAVTYEQYF. DNA for the CDR3: TGTGCCAGCAGTGCTCGAGCGGTTACCTACGAGCAGTACTTC. The V and J genes are TRBV2 and TRBJ2-7, with D perhaps TRBD2 (5 bases). V lost 4 bases to trimming and J lost 2 bases, with 12 bases between them. The CDR3 is 14 amino acids. Germline values: CDR1 SNHLY, CDR2 FYNNEI. Full variable domain (remainder filled in from reference TRBV2 and TRBJ2-7): EPEVTQTPSHQVTQMGQEVILRCVPISNHLYFYWYRQILGQKVEFLVSFYNNEISEKSEIFDDQFSVERPDGSNFTLKIRSTKLEDSAMYFCASSARAVTYEQYFGPGTRLTVT.

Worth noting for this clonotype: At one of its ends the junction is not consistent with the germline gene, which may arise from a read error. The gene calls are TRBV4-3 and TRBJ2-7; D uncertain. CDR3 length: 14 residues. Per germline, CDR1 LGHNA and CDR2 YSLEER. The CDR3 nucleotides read TGCGCCAGCAGCCGGGCGGATGGGTTCTACGGGCAGTACTTC. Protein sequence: CASSRADGFYGQYF.